Below are 14 T cell receptor beta chains sequenced from a single sample in a study of beta chain features in type 1 diabetes. The authors reverse transcribed all of the isolated RNA, so sequencing captured expressed TCRB transcripts. The data were produced by immunoSEQ multiplex PCR, yet TCRdb's version contains in-frame clones alone and is incomplete. The profile shows 350,000 to 450,000 clones, about 14% of them singletons. Sequenced sample: naive CD4+ T cells from blood. The receptors were gathered from a woman in her late teens or twenties in good health.

This clone turned up a few times. The gene calls are TRBV4-3 and TRBJ2-5; 8 nucleotides line up with TRBD2. The germline CDR1 and CDR2 sequences are LGHNA and YSLEER. This CDR3 comprises 14 residues. J was trimmed by 0 bases and V by 5 bases; bases with no gene match: 2. CDR3 amino acids: CASSGGRHQETQYF. The DNA for the CDR3 is TGCGCCAGCAGCGGCGGGAGGCACCAAGAGACCCAGTACTTC.

The chain uses TRBV7-9 and TRBJ2-7; TRBD2 matches at 7 bases. This CDR3 spans 15 amino acids. V dropped 1 base and J dropped 5; count of bases not matched to a gene: 8. The germline gives CDR1 SEHNR, CDR2 FQNEAQ (reference sequence). The CDR3 spells CASSLVAGVANEQYF. CDR3 bases: TGTGCCAGCAGCTTAGTGGCGGGAGTAGCCAACGAGCAGTACTTC.

This clone was counted a few times. The chain has TRBV6-5 and TRBJ2-5; a weak D match, TRBD2 (6 bases). V dropped 2 bases and J dropped 4 bases, with 8 bases sitting between them. CDR3 length: 13 residues. Germline CDR1 reads MNHEY; CDR2 reads SVGAGI. The CDR3 nucleotides read TGTGCCAGCAGTTACCGTAGCGGAGAGACCCAGTACTTC. Translating it yields CASSYRSGETQYF.

This sequence joins TRBV15 and TRBJ2-2, with D maybe TRBD1 (5 bases). This CDR3 is 19 amino acids long. Trimming cost V 5 bases and J 4 bases, with 26 bases left between them. Germline V gene lookup returns CDR1 LNHNV and CDR2 YYDKDF (reference sequence). CDR3 nucleotide sequence: TGTGCCACCAGCCCGAGAAGAGGCTGGGGCGCGACCCCCACCGGGGAGCTGTTTTTT. Its translation is CATSPRRGWGATPTGELFF.

The chain is built from TRBV14 and TRBJ2-1, with 7 positions matching TRBD2. Germline V gene sequence: CDR1 SGHDN, CDR2 FVKESK. CDR3 size: 15 residues. The ends lost 4 bases at V and 8 bases at J; junction bases unmatched: 11. CDR3 sequence reads: CASSLEGGSLYEQFF. CDR3 DNA sequence: TGTGCCAGCAGCCTGGAGGGCGGGAGTTTATATGAGCAGTTCTTC.

The chain carries TRBV6-5 and TRBJ2-7; tentative D call: TRBD2 (5 bases). V was trimmed by 4 bases and J by 0 bases, leaving 10 bases between them. The CDR3 length is 14 residues. CDR1 and CDR2 from the germline V gene are MNHEY and SVGAGI. The CDR3 is CASSFRTSSYEQYF. Written as DNA, the CDR3 is TGTGCCAGCAGTTTTCGTACTAGCTCCTACGAGCAGTACTTC.

The V call is TRBV6-1, the J call TRBJ1-2; 7 bases are a match to TRBD1. Trimming removed 3 bases from V and 5 bases from J; junction bases left unmatched: 6. Germline V gene sequence: CDR1 MNHNS, CDR2 SASEGT. This CDR3 comprises 14 residues. CDR3 DNA sequence: TGTGCCAGCAGTGACCTCCTGACAGGGTATGGCTACACCTTC. Protein sequence: CASSDLLTGYGYTF.

The chain uses TRBV5-1 and TRBJ2-5, with 8 bases fitting TRBD1. After removal of 0 bases from V and 5 bases from J, the junction contained 9 bases not matched to a gene. The CDR3 covers 16 residues. Per germline, CDR1 SGHRS and CDR2 YFSETQ. The CDR3 region has the DNA TGCGCCAGCAGCTTGGATAGGACAGGGCGCCGGGAGACCCAGTACTTC. Translation gives CASSLDRTGRRETQYF. The full variable domain, completed using reference TRBV5-1 and TRBJ2-5, is KAGVTQTPRYLIKTRGQQVTLSCSPISGHRSVSWYQQTPGQGLQFLFEYFSETQRNKGNFPGRFSGRQFSNSRSEMNVSTLELGDSALYLCASSLDRTGRRETQYFGPGTRLLVL.

This clone appeared a few times. The V and J genes are TRBV9 and TRBJ2-6, with a tentative D call TRBD1 (5 bases). The CDR3 extends over 18 amino acids. V was clipped by 0 bases and J by 4 bases, with 17 bases between them. Germline V gene data show CDR1 as SGDLS and CDR2 as YYNGEE. The CDR3 bases are TGTGCCAGCAGCGTAGCCGGAGTAGGGGTAGGGGGGGCCAACGTCCTGACTTTC. Protein sequence: CASSVAGVGVGGANVLTF.

In this sample, this clone turned up a few times. The chain links TRBV4-3 to TRBJ1-2, with TRBD1 matching 7 bases. The CDR3 contains 15 residues. Looked up from germline, CDR1 is LGHNA and CDR2 is YSLEER. V dropped 1 base and J dropped 1; count of bases not matched to a gene: 3. CDR3 loop: CASSQGQGLNYGYTF. In DNA, the CDR3 is TGCGCCAGCAGCCAAGGACAGGGCCTTAACTATGGCTACACCTTC.

This clone showed up just a few times. The same CDR3 also results from other DNA sequences found in this sample. The chain uses TRBV18 and TRBJ1-5; no definite D call. The CDR3 runs 13 residues. Trimming left V 4 bases short and J 3 bases short, with 7 bases between. Germline CDR1 is KGHSH and CDR2 is LQKENI. The CDR3 DNA reads TGTGCCAGCTCACGGCAGGTCAATCAGCCCCAGCATTTT. It translates to CASSRQVNQPQHF.

This clone appeared a few times. The rearrangement links TRBV7-6 to TRBJ2-1, with 7 bases aligning to TRBD2. Germline CDR1 SGHVS, CDR2 FNYEAQ. V lost 5 bases and J lost 4; bases outside the gene matches: 8. This CDR3 is built from 15 residues. The CDR3 protein is CASSPPGTTYNEQFF. CDR3 in DNA: TGTGCCAGCAGCCCACCCGGGACTACTTACAATGAGCAGTTCTTC.

This chain connects TRBV9 to TRBJ2-1; perhaps TRBD1 as D (5 bases). Trimming left V 3 bases short and J 0 bases short, with 13 bases between. Germline-derived CDR1 and CDR2 are SGDLS and YYNGEE. The CDR3 totals 16 residues. CDR3 sequence (DNA): TGTGCCAGCAGCGATTCTTGGGGCTCCTCCTACAATGAGCAGTTCTTC. Its translation is CASSDSWGSSYNEQFF.

About this clone: Other DNA sequences in the same sample also yield this CDR3. In DNA, the CDR3 is TGTGCCAGCAGCCAGGGACAGGGAGGTGAAAAACTGTTTTTT. It encodes CASSQGQGGEKLFF. V gene TRBV4-2 combines with J gene TRBJ1-4, with 9 bases that match TRBD1. The ends lost 3 bases at V and 7 bases at J; junction bases unmatched: 3. The length of the CDR3 is 14 residues. Germline CDR1 and CDR2: LGHNA and YNFKEQ.